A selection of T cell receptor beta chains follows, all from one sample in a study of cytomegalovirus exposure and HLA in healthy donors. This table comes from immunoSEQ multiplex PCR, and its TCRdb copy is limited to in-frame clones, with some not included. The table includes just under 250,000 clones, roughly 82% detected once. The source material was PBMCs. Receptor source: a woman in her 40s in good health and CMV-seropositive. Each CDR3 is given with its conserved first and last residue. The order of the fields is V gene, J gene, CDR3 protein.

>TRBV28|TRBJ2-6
CASWAGIRSGANVLTF
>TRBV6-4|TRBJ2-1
CASSAAGDGGEQFF
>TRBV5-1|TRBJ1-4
CASSSTGENEKLFF
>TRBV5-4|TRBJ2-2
CASSLAPGGGTGELFF
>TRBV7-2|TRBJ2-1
CASSLVGRSYNEQFF
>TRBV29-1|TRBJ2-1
CSVEGPGTFSYNEQFF
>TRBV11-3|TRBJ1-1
CASSLEANTEAFF
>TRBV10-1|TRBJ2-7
CASSNGQGYEQYF
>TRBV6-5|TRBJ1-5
CASSYSRGGGQPQHF
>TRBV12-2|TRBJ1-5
CASRLWGEQPQHF
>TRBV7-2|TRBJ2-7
CASSLKADYYEQYF
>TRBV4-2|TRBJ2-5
CASSQVGTDQETQYF
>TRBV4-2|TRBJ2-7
CASSQDLEEQYF
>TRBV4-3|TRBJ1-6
CASSQDRNSPLHF
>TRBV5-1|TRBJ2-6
CASSLDSAGANVLTF
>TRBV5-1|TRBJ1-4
CASSLVQGSNEKLFF
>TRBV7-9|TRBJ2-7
CASSSHRQDYEQYF
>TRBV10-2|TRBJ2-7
CASSRDRNVEQYF
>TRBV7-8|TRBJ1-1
CASSVRTGNTEAFF
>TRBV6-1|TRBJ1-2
CASSYRGQGGYTF
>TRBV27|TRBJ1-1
CASRRGLAEAFF
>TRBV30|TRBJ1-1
CAWSVDRSNTEAFF
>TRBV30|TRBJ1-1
CAWGPLPNTEAFF
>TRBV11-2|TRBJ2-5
CASSPEGGTRASGEQYF
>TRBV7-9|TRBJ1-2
CSSSFLRGYGYTF
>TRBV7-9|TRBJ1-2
CASSLGGTGQNYGYTF
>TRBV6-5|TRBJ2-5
CACSRGGLLDETQYF
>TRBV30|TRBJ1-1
CAFSQGEGTEAFF
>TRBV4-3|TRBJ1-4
CASAPGQDSQKLFF
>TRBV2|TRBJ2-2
CASSRLAGQNTGELFF
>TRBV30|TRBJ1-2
CAWSGYRREGYTF
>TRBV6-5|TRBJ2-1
CASSSEYEQFF
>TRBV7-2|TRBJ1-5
CASSLEGAGNQPQHF
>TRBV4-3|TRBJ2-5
CASSQEPGQETQYF
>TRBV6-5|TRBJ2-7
CASHRGTGNEQYF
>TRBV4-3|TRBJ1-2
CASSPSDSLNYGYTF
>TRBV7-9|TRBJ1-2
CASSLRGYGYTF
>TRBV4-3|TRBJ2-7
CASSQSILAGAYEQYF
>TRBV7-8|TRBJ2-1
CASSLAAGHSYNEQFF
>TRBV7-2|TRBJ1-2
CASSLWGEGGYTF
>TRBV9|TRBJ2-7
CASSVEGSGYEQYF
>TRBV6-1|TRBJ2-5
CASSRLAQQETQYF
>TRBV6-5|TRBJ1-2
CASSYSGQGYSGYTF